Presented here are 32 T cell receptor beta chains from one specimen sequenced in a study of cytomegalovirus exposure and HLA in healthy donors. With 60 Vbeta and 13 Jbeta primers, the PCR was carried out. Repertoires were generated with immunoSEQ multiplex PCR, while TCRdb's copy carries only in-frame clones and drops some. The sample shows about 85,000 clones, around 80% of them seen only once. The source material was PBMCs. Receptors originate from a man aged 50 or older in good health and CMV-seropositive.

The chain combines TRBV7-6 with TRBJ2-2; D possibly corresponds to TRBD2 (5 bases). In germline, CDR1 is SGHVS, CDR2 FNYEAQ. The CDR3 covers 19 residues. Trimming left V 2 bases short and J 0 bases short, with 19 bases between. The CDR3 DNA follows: TGTGCCAGCAGCTTATCTTTCGGGAATCAACCTGCGAACACCGGGGAGCTGTTTTTT. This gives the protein CASSLSFGNQPANTGELFF.

The CDR3 sequence is CASSLRVGNQPQHF. CDR3 DNA: TGTGCCAGCAGCCTCAGGGTAGGCAATCAGCCCCAGCATTTT. This chain connects TRBV6-1 to TRBJ1-5; tentative D call: TRBD1 (5 bases). Per germline, CDR1 MNHNS and CDR2 SASEGT. Trimming shortened V by 6 bases and J by 2 bases, and 11 bases separated the two germline ends. The CDR3 runs to 14 residues.

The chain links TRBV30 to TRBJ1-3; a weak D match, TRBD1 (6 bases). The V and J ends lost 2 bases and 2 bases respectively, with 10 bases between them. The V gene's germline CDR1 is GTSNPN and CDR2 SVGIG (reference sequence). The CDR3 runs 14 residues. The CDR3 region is CAWSTGYPGNTIYF. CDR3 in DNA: TGTGCCTGGAGTACAGGGTACCCTGGAAACACCATATATTTT.

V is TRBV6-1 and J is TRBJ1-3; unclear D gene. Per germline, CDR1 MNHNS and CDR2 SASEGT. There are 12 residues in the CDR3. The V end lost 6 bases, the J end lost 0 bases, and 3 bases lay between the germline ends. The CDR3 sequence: CASRSSGNTIYF. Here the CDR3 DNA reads TGTGCCAGCAGGAGCTCTGGAAACACCATATATTTT.

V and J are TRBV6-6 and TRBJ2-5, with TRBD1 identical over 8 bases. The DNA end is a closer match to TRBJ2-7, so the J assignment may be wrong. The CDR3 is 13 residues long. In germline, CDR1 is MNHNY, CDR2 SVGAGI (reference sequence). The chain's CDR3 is CASSYQGAYEQYF. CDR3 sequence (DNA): TGTGCCAGCAGTTATCAGGGGGCTTACGAGCAGTACTTC.

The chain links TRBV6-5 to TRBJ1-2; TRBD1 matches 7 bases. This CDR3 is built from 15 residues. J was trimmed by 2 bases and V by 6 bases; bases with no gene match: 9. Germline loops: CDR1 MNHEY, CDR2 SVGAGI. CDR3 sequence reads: CASRYTGGQNYGYTF. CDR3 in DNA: TGTGCCAGCAGATACACTGGGGGACAGAACTATGGCTACACCTTC.

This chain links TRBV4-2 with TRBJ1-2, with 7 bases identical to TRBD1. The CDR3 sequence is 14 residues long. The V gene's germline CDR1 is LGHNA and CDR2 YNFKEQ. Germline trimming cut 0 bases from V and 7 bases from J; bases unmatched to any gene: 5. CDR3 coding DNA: TGTGCCAGCAGCCAAGATCTACAGGGGAGTGGCTACACCTTC. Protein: CASSQDLQGSGYTF.

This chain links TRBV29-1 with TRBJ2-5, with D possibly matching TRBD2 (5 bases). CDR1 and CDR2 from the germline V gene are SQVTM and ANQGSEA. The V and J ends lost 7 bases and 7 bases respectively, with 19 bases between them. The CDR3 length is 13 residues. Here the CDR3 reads CSGDAPSGLTQYF. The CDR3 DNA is TGCAGCGGTGACGCCCCATCGGGGTTGACCCAGTACTTC.

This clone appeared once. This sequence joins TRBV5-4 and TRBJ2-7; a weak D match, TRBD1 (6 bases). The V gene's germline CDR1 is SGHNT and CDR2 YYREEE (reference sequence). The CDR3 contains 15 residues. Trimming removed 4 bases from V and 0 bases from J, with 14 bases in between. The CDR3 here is CASSPAWDTSYEQYF. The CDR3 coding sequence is TGTGCCAGCAGCCCTGCCTGGGACACCTCCTACGAGCAGTACTTC.

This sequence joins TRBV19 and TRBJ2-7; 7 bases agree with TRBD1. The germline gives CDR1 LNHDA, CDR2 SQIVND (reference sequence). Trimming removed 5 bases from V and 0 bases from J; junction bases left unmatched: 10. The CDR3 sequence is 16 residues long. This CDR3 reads CASSLNGQEYSYEQYF. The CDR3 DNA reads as TGTGCCAGTAGTCTGAATGGACAGGAGTACTCCTACGAGCAGTACTTC.

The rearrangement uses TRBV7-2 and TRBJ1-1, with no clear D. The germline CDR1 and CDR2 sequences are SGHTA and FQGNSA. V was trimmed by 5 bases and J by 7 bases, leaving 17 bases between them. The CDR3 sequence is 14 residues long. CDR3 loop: CASSPLRLLGEAFF. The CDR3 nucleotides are TGTGCCAGCAGCCCGCTCAGGTTATTGGGTGAAGCTTTCTTT. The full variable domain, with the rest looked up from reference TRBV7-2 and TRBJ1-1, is GAGVSQSPSNKVTEKGKDVELRCDPISGHTALYWYRQSLGQGLEFLIYFQGNSAPDKSGLPSDRFSAERTGGSVSTLTIQRTQQEDSAVYLCASSPLRLLGEAFFGQGTRLTVV.

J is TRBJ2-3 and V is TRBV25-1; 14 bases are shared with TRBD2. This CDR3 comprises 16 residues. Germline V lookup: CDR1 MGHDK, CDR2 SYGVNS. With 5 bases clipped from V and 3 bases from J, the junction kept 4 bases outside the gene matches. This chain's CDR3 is CASSHRTSGRTDTQYF. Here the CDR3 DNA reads TGTGCCAGCAGTCACCGGACTAGCGGGAGGACAGATACGCAGTATTTT.

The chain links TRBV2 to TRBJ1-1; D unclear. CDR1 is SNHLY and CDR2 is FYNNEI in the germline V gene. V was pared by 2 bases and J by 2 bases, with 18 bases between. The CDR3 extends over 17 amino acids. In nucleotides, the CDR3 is TGTGCCAGCAGTGAAAGGTGGGCCGGATTACGCAACACTGAAGCTTTCTTT. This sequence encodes CASSERWAGLRNTEAFF.

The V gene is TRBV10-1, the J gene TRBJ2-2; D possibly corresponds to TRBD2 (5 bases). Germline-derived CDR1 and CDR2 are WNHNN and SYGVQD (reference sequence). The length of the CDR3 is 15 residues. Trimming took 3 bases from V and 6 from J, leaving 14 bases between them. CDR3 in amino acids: CASSERGTDSGELFF. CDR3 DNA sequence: TGCGCCAGCAGTGAACGGGGAACCGATTCCGGGGAGCTGTTTTTT.

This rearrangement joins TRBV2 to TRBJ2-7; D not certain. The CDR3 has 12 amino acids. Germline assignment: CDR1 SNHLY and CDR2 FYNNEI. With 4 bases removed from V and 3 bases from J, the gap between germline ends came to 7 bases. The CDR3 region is CASSGQFYEQYF. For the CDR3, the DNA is TGTGCCAGCAGTGGGCAGTTCTACGAGCAGTACTTC.

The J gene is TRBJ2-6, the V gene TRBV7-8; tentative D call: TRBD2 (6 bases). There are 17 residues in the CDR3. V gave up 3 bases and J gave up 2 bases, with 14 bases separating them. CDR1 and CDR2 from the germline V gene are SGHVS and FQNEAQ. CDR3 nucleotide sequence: TGTGCCAGCAGCTTGAGGGAGTGGGGGGCTGGGGCCAACGTCCTGACTTTC. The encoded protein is CASSLREWGAGANVLTF.

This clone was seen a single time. CDR3 nucleotides: TGTGCCTGGAGTCCAGGGCACGGCTACACCTTC. Translation gives CAWSPGHGYTF. The rearrangement uses TRBV30 and TRBJ1-2; tentatively, D is TRBD1 (5 bases). CDR3 length: 11 amino acids. Deletions cut 2 bases from V and 8 bases from J, with 9 bases between. Germline V gene sequence: CDR1 GTSNPN, CDR2 SVGIG (reference sequence).

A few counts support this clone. CDR3 residues: CASSERTGNTEAFF. For the CDR3, the DNA is TGCGCCAGCAGCGAAAGGACAGGGAACACTGAAGCTTTCTTT. J is TRBJ1-1 and V is TRBV5-1; 7 bases agree with TRBD1. Germline CDR1 is SGHRS and CDR2 is YFSETQ. V lost 4 bases to trimming and J lost 1 base; unmatched junction nucleotides: 4. CDR3 length: 14 residues.

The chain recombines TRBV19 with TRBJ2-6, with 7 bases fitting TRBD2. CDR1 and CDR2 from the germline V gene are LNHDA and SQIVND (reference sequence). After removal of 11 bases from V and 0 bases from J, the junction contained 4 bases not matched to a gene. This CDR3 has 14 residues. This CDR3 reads CALGGVSGANVLTF. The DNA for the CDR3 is TGTGCCCTGGGGGGGGTCTCTGGGGCCAACGTCCTGACTTTC.

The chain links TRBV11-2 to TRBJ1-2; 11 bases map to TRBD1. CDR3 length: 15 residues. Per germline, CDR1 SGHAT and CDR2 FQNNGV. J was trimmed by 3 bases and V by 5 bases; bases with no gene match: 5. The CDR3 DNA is TGTGCCAGCAGCCCCCCGGGACAGGGGGACTATGGCTACACCTTC. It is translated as CASSPPGQGDYGYTF. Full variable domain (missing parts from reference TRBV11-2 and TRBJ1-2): EAGVAQSPRYKIIEKRQSVAFWCNPISGHATLYWYQQILGQGPKLLIQFQNNGVVDDSQLPKDRFSAERLKGVDSTLKIQPAKLEDSAVYLCASSPPGQGDYGYTFGSGTRLTVV.

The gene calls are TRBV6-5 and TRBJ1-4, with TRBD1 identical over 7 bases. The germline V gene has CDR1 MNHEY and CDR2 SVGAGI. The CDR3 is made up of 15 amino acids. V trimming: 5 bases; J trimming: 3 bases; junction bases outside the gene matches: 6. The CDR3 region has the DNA TGTGCCAGCAGTCGAAACAGGGGTGCTAATGAAAAACTGTTTTTT. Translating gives CASSRNRGANEKLFF.

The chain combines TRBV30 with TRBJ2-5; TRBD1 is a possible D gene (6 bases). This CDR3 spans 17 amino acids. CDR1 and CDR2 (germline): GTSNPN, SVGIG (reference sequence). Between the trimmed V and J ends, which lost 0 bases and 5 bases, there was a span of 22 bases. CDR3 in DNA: TGTGCCTGGAGTGTCGCCTTTGGGGGCCCTAATGAGGAGACCCAGTACTTC. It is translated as CAWSVAFGGPNEETQYF.

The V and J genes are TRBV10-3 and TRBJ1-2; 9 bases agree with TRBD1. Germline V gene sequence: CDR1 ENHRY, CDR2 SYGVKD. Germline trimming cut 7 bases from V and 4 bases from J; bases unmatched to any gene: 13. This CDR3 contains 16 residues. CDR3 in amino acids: CAINQRTGASSYGYTF. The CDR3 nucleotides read TGTGCCATCAACCAAAGGACAGGGGCTTCGAGCTATGGCTACACCTTC.

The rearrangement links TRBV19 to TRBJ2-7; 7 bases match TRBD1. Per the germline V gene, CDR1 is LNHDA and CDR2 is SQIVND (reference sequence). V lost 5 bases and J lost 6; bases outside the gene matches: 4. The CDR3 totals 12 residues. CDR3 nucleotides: TGTGCCAGTAGTGAGACAGGGACCGAGCAGTACTTC. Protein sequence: CASSETGTEQYF.

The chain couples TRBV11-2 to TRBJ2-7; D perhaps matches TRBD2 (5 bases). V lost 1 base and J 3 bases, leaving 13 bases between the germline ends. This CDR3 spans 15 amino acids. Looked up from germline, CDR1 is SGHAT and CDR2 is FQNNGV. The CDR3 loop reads CASSLGLAESYEQYF. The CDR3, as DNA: TGTGCCAGCAGCTTAGGCCTAGCTGAGAGCTACGAGCAGTACTTC.

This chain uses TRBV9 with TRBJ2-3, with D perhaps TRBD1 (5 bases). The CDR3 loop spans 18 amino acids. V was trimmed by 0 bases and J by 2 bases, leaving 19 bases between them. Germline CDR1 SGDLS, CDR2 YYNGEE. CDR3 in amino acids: CASSVGVPWLGDTDTQYF. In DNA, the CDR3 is TGTGCCAGCAGCGTAGGAGTTCCCTGGCTAGGGGACACAGATACGCAGTATTTT.

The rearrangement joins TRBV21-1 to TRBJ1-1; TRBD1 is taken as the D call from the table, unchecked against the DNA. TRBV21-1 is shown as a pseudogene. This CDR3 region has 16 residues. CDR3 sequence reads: CASTLKGDNNNTEAFF. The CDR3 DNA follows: TGTGCCAGCACCCTCAAAGGGGATAATAATAACACTGAAGCTTTCTTT.

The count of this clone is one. Here the CDR3 reads CASSLAGGGSEQYF. In DNA, the CDR3 is TGTGCCAGCAGCTTAGCGGGAGGTGGGTCCGAGCAGTACTTC. This chain joins TRBV11-2 and TRBJ2-7, with 7 bases matching TRBD2. CDR3 length: 14 residues. CDR1 is SGHAT and CDR2 is FQNNGV in the germline V gene. The V segment lost 1 base and the J segment 6 bases; nucleotides outside the gene matches: 6.

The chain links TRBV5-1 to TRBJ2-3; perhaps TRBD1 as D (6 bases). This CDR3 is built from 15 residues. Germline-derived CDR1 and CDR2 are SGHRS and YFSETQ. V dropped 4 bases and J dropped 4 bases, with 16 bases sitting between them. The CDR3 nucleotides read TGCGCCAGCAGCCCCCGAGGACAGACAGCAGATACGCAGTATTTT. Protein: CASSPRGQTADTQYF.

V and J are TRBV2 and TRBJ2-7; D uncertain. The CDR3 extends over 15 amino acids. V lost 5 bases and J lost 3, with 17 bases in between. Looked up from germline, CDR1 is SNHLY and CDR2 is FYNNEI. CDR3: CASSRTFLRRYEQYF. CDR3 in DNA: TGTGCCAGCAGTAGAACTTTCCTGAGGCGCTACGAGCAGTACTTC.

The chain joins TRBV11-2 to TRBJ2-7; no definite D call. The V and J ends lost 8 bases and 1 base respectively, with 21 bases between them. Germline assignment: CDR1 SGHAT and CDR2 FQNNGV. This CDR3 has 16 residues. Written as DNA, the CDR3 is TGTGCCAGCTTCCAAACATCCGTCTCAGGTTCCTACGAGCAGTACTTC. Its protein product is CASFQTSVSGSYEQYF.

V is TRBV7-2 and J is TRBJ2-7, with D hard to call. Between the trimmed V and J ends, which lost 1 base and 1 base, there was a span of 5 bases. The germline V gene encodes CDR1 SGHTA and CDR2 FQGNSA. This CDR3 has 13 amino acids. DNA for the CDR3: TGTGCCAGCAGCTTAGTAGAGTCCTACGAGCAGTACTTC. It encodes CASSLVESYEQYF.